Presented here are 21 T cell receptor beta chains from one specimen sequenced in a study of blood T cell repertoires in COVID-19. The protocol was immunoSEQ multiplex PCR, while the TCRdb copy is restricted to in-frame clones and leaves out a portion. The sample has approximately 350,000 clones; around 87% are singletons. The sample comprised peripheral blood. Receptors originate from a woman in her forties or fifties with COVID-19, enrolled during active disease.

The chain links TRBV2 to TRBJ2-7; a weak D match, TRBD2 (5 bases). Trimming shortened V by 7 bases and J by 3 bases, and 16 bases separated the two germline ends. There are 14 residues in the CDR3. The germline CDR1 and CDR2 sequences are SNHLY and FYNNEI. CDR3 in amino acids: CASIGEQTGYEQYF. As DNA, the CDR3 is TGTGCCAGCATCGGGGAGCAGACCGGCTACGAGCAGTACTTC.

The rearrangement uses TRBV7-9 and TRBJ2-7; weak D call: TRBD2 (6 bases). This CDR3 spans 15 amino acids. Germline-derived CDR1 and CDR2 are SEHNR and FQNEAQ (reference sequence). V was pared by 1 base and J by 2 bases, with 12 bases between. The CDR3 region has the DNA TGTGCCAGCAGCTTAGTAGGTAGCGGAACCTACGAGCAGTACTTC. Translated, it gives CASSLVGSGTYEQYF. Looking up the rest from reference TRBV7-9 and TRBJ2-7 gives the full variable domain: DTGVSQNPRHKITKRGQNVTFRCDPISEHNRLYWYRQTLGQGPEFLTYFQNEAQLEKSRLLSDRFSAERPKGSFSTLEIQRTEQGDSAMYLCASSLVGSGTYEQYFGPGTRLTVT.

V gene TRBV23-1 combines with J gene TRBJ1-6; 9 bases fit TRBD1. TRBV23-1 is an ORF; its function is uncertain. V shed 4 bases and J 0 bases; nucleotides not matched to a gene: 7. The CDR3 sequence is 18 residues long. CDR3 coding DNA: TGCGCCAGCAGTCGGTGGACAGGGGTCGGCTCCTATAATTCACCCCTCCACTTT. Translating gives CASSRWTGVGSYNSPLHF.

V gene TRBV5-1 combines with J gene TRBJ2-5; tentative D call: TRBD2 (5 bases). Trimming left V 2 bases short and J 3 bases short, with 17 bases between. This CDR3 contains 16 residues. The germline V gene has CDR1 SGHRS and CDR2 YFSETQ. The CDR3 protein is CASSFASRRVKETQYF. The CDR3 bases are TGCGCCAGCAGCTTCGCATCTCGGCGGGTTAAAGAGACCCAGTACTTC. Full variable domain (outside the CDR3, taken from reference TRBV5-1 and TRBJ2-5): KAGVTQTPRYLIKTRGQQVTLSCSPISGHRSVSWYQQTPGQGLQFLFEYFSETQRNKGNFPGRFSGRQFSNSRSEMNVSTLELGDSALYLCASSFASRRVKETQYFGPGTRLLVL.

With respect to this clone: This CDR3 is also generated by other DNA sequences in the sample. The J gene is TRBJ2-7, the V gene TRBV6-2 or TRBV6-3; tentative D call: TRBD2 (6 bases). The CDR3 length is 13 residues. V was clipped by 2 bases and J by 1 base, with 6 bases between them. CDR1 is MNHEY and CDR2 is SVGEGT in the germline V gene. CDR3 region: CASSYGGSYEQYF. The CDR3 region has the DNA TGTGCCAGCAGTTACGGAGGGTCCTACGAGCAGTACTTC.

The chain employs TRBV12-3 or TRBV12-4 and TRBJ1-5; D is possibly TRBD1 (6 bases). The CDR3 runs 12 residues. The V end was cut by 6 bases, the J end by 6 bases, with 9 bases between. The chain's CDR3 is CASSRGGQPQHF. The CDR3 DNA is TGTGCCAGCAGCAGGGGTGGTCAGCCCCAGCATTTT.

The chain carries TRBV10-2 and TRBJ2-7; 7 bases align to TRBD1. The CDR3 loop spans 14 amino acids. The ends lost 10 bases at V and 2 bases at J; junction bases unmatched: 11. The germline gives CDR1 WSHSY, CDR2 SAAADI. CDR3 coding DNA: TGCGCCACTGCGATACCGGGACAGCCCTACGAGCAGTACTTC. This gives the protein CATAIPGQPYEQYF.

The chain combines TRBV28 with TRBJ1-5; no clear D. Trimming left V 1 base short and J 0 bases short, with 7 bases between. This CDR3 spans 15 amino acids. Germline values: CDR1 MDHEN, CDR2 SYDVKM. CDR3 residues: CASSLSVNSNQPQHF. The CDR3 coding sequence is TGTGCCAGCAGTTTATCAGTGAATAGCAATCAGCCCCAGCATTTT.

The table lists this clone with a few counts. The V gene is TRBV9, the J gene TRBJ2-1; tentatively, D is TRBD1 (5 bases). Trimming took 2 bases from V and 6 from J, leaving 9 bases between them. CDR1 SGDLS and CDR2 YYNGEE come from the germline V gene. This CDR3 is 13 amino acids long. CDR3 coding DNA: TGTGCCAGCAGCGTCAGGGTTCCCAATGAGCAGTTCTTC. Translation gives CASSVRVPNEQFF. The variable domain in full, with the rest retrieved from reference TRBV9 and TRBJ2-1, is DSGVTQTPKHLITATGQRVTLRCSPRSGDLSVYWYQQSLDQGLQFLIQYYNGEERAKGNILERFSAQQFPDLHSELNLSSLELGDSALYFCASSVRVPNEQFFGPGTRLTVL.

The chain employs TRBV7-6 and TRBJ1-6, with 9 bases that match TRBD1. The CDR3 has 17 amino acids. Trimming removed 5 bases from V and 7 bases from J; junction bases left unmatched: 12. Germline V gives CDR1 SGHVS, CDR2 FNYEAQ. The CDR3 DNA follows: TGTGCCAGCAGCCCTCGGGGGGGGACAGGGTCGAATTCACCCCTCCACTTT. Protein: CASSPRGGTGSNSPLHF.

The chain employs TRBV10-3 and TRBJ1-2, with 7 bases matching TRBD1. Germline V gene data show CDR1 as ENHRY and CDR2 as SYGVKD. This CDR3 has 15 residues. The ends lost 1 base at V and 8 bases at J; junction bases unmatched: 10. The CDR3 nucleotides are TGTGCCATCAGTGAGTACGGGACAGACGTGGCCGGCTACACCTTC. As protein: CAISEYGTDVAGYTF.

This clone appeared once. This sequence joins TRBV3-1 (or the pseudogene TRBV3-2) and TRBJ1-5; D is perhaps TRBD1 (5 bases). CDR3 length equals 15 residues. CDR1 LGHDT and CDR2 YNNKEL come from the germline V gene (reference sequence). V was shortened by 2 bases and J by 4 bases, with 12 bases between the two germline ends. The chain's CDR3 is CASSQRGVGNQPQHF. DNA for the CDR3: TGTGCCAGCAGCCAACGGGGGGTAGGAAATCAGCCCCAGCATTTT.

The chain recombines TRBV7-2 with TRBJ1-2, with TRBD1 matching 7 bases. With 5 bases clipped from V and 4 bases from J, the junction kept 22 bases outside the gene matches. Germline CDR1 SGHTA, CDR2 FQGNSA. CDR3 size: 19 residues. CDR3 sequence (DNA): TGTGCCAGCAGCCAAACGCACCGGGACAGCTCCCACAAAAGCTATGGCTACACCTTC. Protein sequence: CASSQTHRDSSHKSYGYTF.

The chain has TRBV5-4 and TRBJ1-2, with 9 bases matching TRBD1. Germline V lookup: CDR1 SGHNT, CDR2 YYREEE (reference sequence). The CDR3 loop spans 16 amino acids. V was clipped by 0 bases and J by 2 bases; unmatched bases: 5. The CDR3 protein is CASSLVSGQGNYGYTF. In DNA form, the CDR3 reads TGTGCCAGCAGCTTGGTATCCGGACAGGGGAACTATGGCTACACCTTC.

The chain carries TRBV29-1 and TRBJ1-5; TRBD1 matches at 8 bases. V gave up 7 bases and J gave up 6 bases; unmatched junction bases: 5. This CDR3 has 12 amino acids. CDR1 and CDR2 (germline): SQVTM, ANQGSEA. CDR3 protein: CSAGQGGQPQHF. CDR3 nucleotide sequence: TGCAGCGCCGGACAGGGTGGTCAGCCCCAGCATTTT.

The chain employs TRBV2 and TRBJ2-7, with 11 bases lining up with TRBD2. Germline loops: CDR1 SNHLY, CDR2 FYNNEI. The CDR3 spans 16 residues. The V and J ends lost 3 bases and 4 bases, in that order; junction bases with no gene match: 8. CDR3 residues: CASSELLAGGRYEQYF. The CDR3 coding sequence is TGTGCCAGCAGTGAGCTTTTAGCGGGAGGGCGGTACGAGCAGTACTTC.

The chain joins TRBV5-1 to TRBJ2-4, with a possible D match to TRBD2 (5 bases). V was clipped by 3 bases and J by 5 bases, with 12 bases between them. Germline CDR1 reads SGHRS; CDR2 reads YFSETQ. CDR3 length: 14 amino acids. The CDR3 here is CASSYAGGENIQYF. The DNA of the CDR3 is TGCGCCAGCAGCTATGCGGGTGGGGAAAACATTCAGTACTTC.

DNA for the CDR3: TGTGCCAGCAGCTTAGATGTACAAGCGGCTACGCAGTATTTT. Translation gives CASSLDVQAATQYF. The V call is TRBV11-2, the J call TRBJ2-3, with D perhaps matching TRBD2 (5 bases). V was clipped by 0 bases and J by 8 bases, with 12 bases between them. CDR3 length: 14 amino acids. Germline assignment: CDR1 SGHAT and CDR2 FQNNGV.

The CDR3 is CASSIDPGQFNQPQHF. The CDR3 coding sequence is TGTGCCAGTAGTATAGACCCGGGACAATTCAATCAGCCCCAGCATTTT. The gene calls are TRBV19 and TRBJ1-5; TRBD1 might be the D (6 bases). This CDR3 has 16 amino acids. Germline assignment: CDR1 LNHDA and CDR2 SQIVND (reference sequence). V was trimmed by 0 bases and J by 3 bases, leaving 12 bases between them.

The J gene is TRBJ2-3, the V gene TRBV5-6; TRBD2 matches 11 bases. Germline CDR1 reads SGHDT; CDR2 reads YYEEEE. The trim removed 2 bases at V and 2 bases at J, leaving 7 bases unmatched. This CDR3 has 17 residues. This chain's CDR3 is CASSLRGTSGNTDTQYF. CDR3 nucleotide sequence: TGTGCCAGCAGCTTACGGGGGACTAGCGGAAACACAGATACGCAGTATTTT.

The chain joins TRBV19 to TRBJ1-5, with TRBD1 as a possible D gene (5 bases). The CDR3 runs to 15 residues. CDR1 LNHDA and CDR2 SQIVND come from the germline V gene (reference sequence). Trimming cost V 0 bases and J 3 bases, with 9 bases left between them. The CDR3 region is CASSIDRGTNQPQHF. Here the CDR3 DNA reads TGTGCCAGTAGTATAGATCGGGGGACCAATCAGCCCCAGCATTTT.